Following are 30 T cell receptor beta chains from one sample sequenced in a study of T cells after yellow fever vaccination. Via MiXCR, TCRdb re-called the 5' RACE reads, giving one row per CDR3 protein. The sample includes around 320,000 distinct CDR3 sequences, under 9% of them seen just once. Sequencing used CD4+ T cells sorted from PBMCs, obtained 5 days after the yellow fever booster vaccination. These receptors were obtained from a young man who received the YFV17D yellow fever vaccine.

This clonotype showed up many times. V usage is TRBV11-2 and J usage is TRBJ2-1, with 10 bases that match TRBD2. The CDR3 is 16 amino acids. CDR1 and CDR2 (germline): SGHAT, FQNNGV. Trimming cost V 1 base and J 7 bases; bases outside gene matches: 7. The CDR3, as DNA: TGTGCCAGCAGCTTAGTCCGACTAGCGGGTTTTAATGAGCAGTTCTTC. Amino acids: CASSLVRLAGFNEQFF.

This clonotype was seen more than once but under ten times. V and J are TRBV20-1 and TRBJ1-2; TRBD1 might be the D (5 bases). This CDR3 has 16 residues. CDR1 is DFQATT, CDR2 SNEGSKA, per germline (reference sequence). V was cut by 0 bases and J by 8 bases, with 22 bases left in between. The CDR3 sequence: CSARDRYKGLSSGYTF. The CDR3 bases are TGCAGTGCTAGAGACCGTTATAAGGGGTTGTCTAGCGGCTACACCTTC.

In its sample, this clonotype was seen a few times. The CDR3 sequence is CSAYGTTQETQYF. As DNA, the CDR3 is TGCAGTGCTTACGGGACGACTCAAGAGACCCAGTACTTC. This chain joins TRBV20-1 and TRBJ2-5; D assignment may be TRBD1 or TRBD2 (5 bases each). V dropped 5 bases and J dropped 2 bases, with 12 bases sitting between them. Germline loops: CDR1 DFQATT, CDR2 SNEGSKA (reference sequence). The CDR3 sequence is 13 residues long.

In this sample, this clonotype turned up a few times. The chain joins TRBV9 to TRBJ2-2; D might be TRBD1 (5 bases). The V and J ends lost 6 bases and 1 base respectively, with 7 bases between them. The CDR3 sequence is 13 residues long. The V gene's germline CDR1 is SGDLS and CDR2 YYNGEE. Written as DNA, the CDR3 is TGTGCCAGCAATCAGGGGAACACCGGGGAGCTGTTTTTT. Protein product: CASNQGNTGELFF.

The sample holds a few counts of this clonotype. The chain is built from TRBV7-6 and TRBJ2-3; D call uncertain. The CDR3 spans 13 residues. Germline V gene lookup returns CDR1 SGHVS and CDR2 FNYEAQ. The V and J ends lost 5 bases and 6 bases respectively, with 12 bases between them. CDR3 residues: CASSPNYGDTQYF. CDR3 sequence (DNA): TGTGCCAGCAGCCCGAATTATGGGGATACGCAGTATTTT.

This clonotype was detected ten times or more. This chain uses TRBV4-1 with TRBJ2-4; TRBD2 might be the D (7 bases). CDR3 length: 15 amino acids. Trimming removed 2 bases at V and 5 bases at J, with 13 bases between. Germline V gene lookup returns CDR1 MGHRA and CDR2 YSYEKL. DNA of the CDR3: TGCGCCAGCAGCCAACCGTGGGGGGGGCAAAACATTCAGTACTTC. It codes for CASSQPWGGQNIQYF.

This clonotype has at least ten counts. The rearrangement uses TRBV5-1 and TRBJ1-1; perhaps TRBD1 as D (5 bases). Per germline, CDR1 SGHRS and CDR2 YFSETQ. This CDR3 spans 13 amino acids. The V gene lost 0 bases and the J gene lost 7 bases, with 10 bases spanning the gap. CDR3 bases: TGCGCCAGCAGCTTGGCAGGGATTGGTGAAGCTTTCTTT. Translating gives CASSLAGIGEAFF.

The rearrangement links TRBV20-1 to TRBJ2-5, with D maybe TRBD2 (7 bases). Looked up from germline, CDR1 is DFQATT and CDR2 is SNEGSKA (reference sequence). V was cut by 1 base and J by 7 bases, with 16 bases left in between. CDR3 length equals 14 residues. CDR3 sequence reads: CSARAGGPLTTQYF. DNA for the CDR3: TGCAGTGCTAGAGCCGGGGGGCCCCTAACGACCCAGTACTTC.

This clonotype was seen more than once but under ten times. The CDR3 reads CASSSRGSYNEQFF. The CDR3 DNA is TGTGCCAGCAGCTCCCGGGGGTCCTACAATGAGCAGTTCTTC. The J gene is TRBJ2-1, the V gene TRBV11-2; a weak D match, TRBD2 (6 bases). Trimming removed 4 bases at V and 1 base at J, with 8 bases between. This CDR3 comprises 14 residues. Germline lookup yields CDR1 SGHAT and CDR2 FQNNGV. Full variable domain (rest looked up from reference TRBV11-2 and TRBJ2-1): EAGVAQSPRYKIIEKRQSVAFWCNPISGHATLYWYQQILGQGPKLLIQFQNNGVVDDSQLPKDRFSAERLKGVDSTLKIQPAKLEDSAVYLCASSSRGSYNEQFFGPGTRLTVL.

This clonotype was recorded a few times. The V gene is TRBV6-5, the J gene TRBJ2-7, with D perhaps TRBD2 (5 bases). CDR3 length: 14 residues. Trimming cost V 0 bases and J 3 bases, with 9 bases left between them. Looked up from germline, CDR1 is MNHEY and CDR2 is SVGAGI. In DNA form, the CDR3 reads TGTGCCAGCAGTTACTCGGGGAGAGACTACGAGCAGTACTTC. Protein sequence: CASSYSGRDYEQYF.

The rearrangement links TRBV25-1 to TRBJ2-2; the match to TRBD1 covers 7 bases. The CDR3 runs 15 residues. V lost 4 bases and J lost 5; bases outside the gene matches: 7. CDR1 and CDR2 from the germline V gene are MGHDK and SYGVNS. The CDR3 reads CASSATGERTGELFF. Written as DNA, the CDR3 is TGTGCCAGCAGTGCTACAGGGGAAAGGACCGGGGAGCTGTTTTTT.

This clonotype was picked up a small number of times. This chain uses TRBV25-1 with TRBJ1-6; D remains ambiguous. The germline gives CDR1 MGHDK, CDR2 SYGVNS. V dropped 6 bases and J dropped 7 bases, with 10 bases sitting between them. This CDR3 region has 13 residues. The CDR3 region is CASSPDGNSPLHF. DNA for the CDR3: TGTGCCAGCAGCCCGGACGGAAATTCACCCCTCCACTTT.

The gene calls are TRBV14 and TRBJ1-3, with D uncertain. The CDR3 extends over 13 amino acids. Between the trimmed V and J ends, which lost 4 bases and 4 bases, there was a span of 8 bases. Germline-derived CDR1 and CDR2 are SGHDN and FVKESK. The CDR3 loop is CASSPSLGNTIYF. The CDR3 bases are TGTGCCAGCAGCCCAAGTTTGGGAAACACCATATATTTT.

The rearrangement joins TRBV7-2 to TRBJ2-3; TRBD2 might be the D (5 bases). This CDR3 region has 11 residues. Deletions cut 5 bases from V and 8 bases from J, with 8 bases between. Germline CDR1 and CDR2: SGHTA and FQGNSA. The CDR3 coding sequence is TGTGCCAGCAGCCCCCGGGGTACGCAGTATTTT. Its translation is CASSPRGTQYF.

This clonotype was picked up many times. The chain carries TRBV6-2 or TRBV6-3 and TRBJ1-5; D remains unclear. Germline V lookup: CDR1 MNHEY, CDR2 SVGEGT. CDR3 size: 12 residues. V was trimmed by 5 bases and J by 7 bases, leaving 9 bases between them. CDR3 region: CASSPFGQPQHF. The CDR3 coding sequence is TGTGCCAGCAGTCCCTTCGGACAGCCCCAGCATTTT.

The V call is TRBV20-1, the J call TRBJ2-5; no definite D call. CDR1 and CDR2 from the germline V gene are DFQATT and SNEGSKA (reference sequence). This CDR3 spans 11 amino acids. Deletions cut 2 bases from V and 5 bases from J, with 6 bases between. CDR3 residues: CSARPWETQYF. CDR3 DNA: TGCAGTGCTAGACCCTGGGAGACCCAGTACTTC.

This clonotype was counted between two and nine times. This chain uses TRBV19 with TRBJ2-5; D might be TRBD1 (5 bases). The length of the CDR3 is 13 residues. Germline-derived CDR1 and CDR2 are LNHDA and SQIVND (reference sequence). V lost 6 bases and J 7 bases, leaving 15 bases between the germline ends. The CDR3 DNA is TGTGCCAGTAGCAACCTCCAGGGCGGGACCCAGTACTTC. It is translated as CASSNLQGGTQYF.

The rearrangement uses TRBV20-1 and TRBJ2-2, with 10 bases matching TRBD2. The length of the CDR3 is 15 residues. Germline V gene sequence: CDR1 DFQATT, CDR2 SNEGSKA (reference sequence). The V gene end was trimmed by 1 base and the J gene end by 6 bases; junction bases not matched to a gene: 5. DNA of the CDR3: TGCAGTGCTAGAGTTATGCTAGCGGGGGCCGGGGAGCTGTTTTTT. Translating gives CSARVMLAGAGELFF.

The chain carries TRBV29-1 and TRBJ2-7; D unresolved. The CDR3 totals 12 residues. CDR1 SQVTM and CDR2 ANQGSEA come from the germline V gene. Trimming shortened V by 4 bases and J by 0 bases, and 7 bases separated the two germline ends. The CDR3 here is CSVARNSYEQYF. For the CDR3, the DNA is TGCAGCGTTGCTAGGAACTCCTACGAGCAGTACTTC.

This clonotype occurred many times. The rearrangement uses TRBV6-5 and TRBJ1-1; no clear D. Per the germline V gene, CDR1 is MNHEY and CDR2 is SVGAGI. The CDR3 totals 14 residues. V was clipped by 0 bases and J by 3 bases, with 8 bases between them. CDR3 sequence reads: CASSYSAGYTEAFF. CDR3 nucleotide sequence: TGTGCCAGCAGTTACTCGGCAGGCTACACTGAAGCTTTCTTT.

Many counts were recorded for this clonotype. The chain is built from TRBV7-6 and TRBJ2-1; D may be TRBD1 (6 bases). V lost 1 base and J lost 8, with 15 bases in between. The germline V gene encodes CDR1 SGHVS and CDR2 FNYEAQ. The CDR3 length is 15 residues. The DNA of the CDR3 is TGTGCCAGCAGCTTAGAGGATGGCAGGGGACATGAGCAGTTCTTC. This translates into CASSLEDGRGHEQFF.

There are many counts of this clonotype. The chain couples TRBV7-9 to TRBJ2-2, with TRBD1 identical over 8 bases. Germline CDR1 SEHNR, CDR2 FQNEAQ (reference sequence). The CDR3 covers 12 residues. The V segment lost 10 bases and the J segment 7 bases; nucleotides outside the gene matches: 5. The DNA for the CDR3 is TGTGCCAAACAGGGGGGCCTCGGGGAGCTGTTTTTT. Protein: CAKQGGLGELFF. The variable domain in full, with the rest retrieved from reference TRBV7-9 and TRBJ2-2, is DTGVSQNPRHKITKRGQNVTFRCDPISEHNRLYWYRQTLGQGPEFLTYFQNEAQLEKSRLLSDRFSAERPKGSFSTLEIQRTEQGDSAMYLCAKQGGLGELFFGEGSRLTVL.

The chain links TRBV7-9 to TRBJ1-5; D might be TRBD1 (5 bases). Trimming cost V 1 base and J 4 bases, with 11 bases left between them. This CDR3 has 15 residues. Germline-derived CDR1 and CDR2 are SEHNR and FQNEAQ (reference sequence). The CDR3 loop reads CASSLGGQDNQPQHF. In nucleotides, the CDR3 is TGTGCCAGCAGCTTAGGGGGCCAGGATAATCAGCCCCAGCATTTT.

In its sample, this clonotype was seen many times. This chain joins TRBV18 and TRBJ2-3, with a tentative D call TRBD2 (6 bases). The CDR3 contains 14 residues. The germline CDR1 and CDR2 sequences are KGHSH and LQKENI. The V end lost 0 bases, the J end lost 8 bases, and 12 bases lay between the germline ends. The CDR3, as DNA: TGTGCCAGCTCACCACCACTAGCAGGAGGTACGCAGTATTTT. Protein: CASSPPLAGGTQYF. The whole variable domain, filled in from reference TRBV18 and TRBJ2-3, reads NAGVMQNPRHLVRRRGQEARLRCSPMKGHSHVYWYRQLPEEGLKFMVYLQKENIIDESGMPKERFSAEFPKEGPSILRIQQVVRGDSAAYFCASSPPLAGGTQYFGPGTRLTVL.

The gene calls are TRBV4-3 and TRBJ2-3; 8 positions agree with TRBD2. Looked up from germline, CDR1 is LGHNA and CDR2 is YSLEER. The J segment lost 4 bases and the V segment lost 1 base, leaving 4 bases of the junction unmatched. The CDR3 spans 15 residues. The CDR3 protein is CASSQGAAGADTQYF. CDR3 nucleotide sequence: TGCGCCAGCAGCCAAGGCGCAGCGGGGGCAGATACGCAGTATTTT.

This clonotype has a count of ten or more. The V call is TRBV4-1, the J call TRBJ1-4; D possibly corresponds to TRBD1 (5 bases). The V end was cut by 1 base, the J end by 8 bases, with 11 bases between. Germline lookup yields CDR1 MGHRA and CDR2 YSYEKL. The CDR3 is 14 amino acids. The CDR3 loop is CASSQVQGEEKLFF. In DNA, the CDR3 is TGCGCCAGCAGCCAAGTTCAAGGGGAGGAAAAACTGTTTTTT.

The sample holds a few counts of this clonotype. The chain employs TRBV6-5 and TRBJ2-3; D unclear. This CDR3 comprises 12 residues. Germline CDR1 reads MNHEY; CDR2 reads SVGAGI. Between the trimmed V and J ends, which lost 7 bases and 7 bases, there was a span of 12 bases. The CDR3 loop is CASIGVQNTQYF. As DNA, the CDR3 is TGTGCCAGCATCGGCGTTCAGAATACGCAGTATTTT.

J is TRBJ2-5 and V is TRBV19; 9 bases fit TRBD1. The CDR3 runs 14 residues. V was pared by 6 bases and J by 4 bases, with 6 bases of the junction left unmatched. The germline V gene has CDR1 LNHDA and CDR2 SQIVND (reference sequence). The CDR3 DNA follows: TGTGCCAGTAGAGGGACAGGGAGTACAGAGACCCAGTACTTC. Protein: CASRGTGSTETQYF.

This clonotype occurred a few times. One junction end does not reproduce the germline sequence, and a read error may be involved. The chain links TRBV6-5 to TRBJ1-3; a possible D gene is TRBD1 (6 bases). The CDR3 runs 15 residues. CDR1 is MNHEY, CDR2 SVGAGI, per germline. The CDR3 is CPSCSGAPSGNTIYF. CDR3 nucleotides: TGTCCCAGCTGCTCAGGGGCCCCCTCTGGAAACACCATATATTTT.

This clonotype was counted at least ten times. The chain joins TRBV5-1 to TRBJ2-2; TRBD1 is a possible D gene (6 bases). Germline V gene sequence: CDR1 SGHRS, CDR2 YFSETQ. V was cut by 1 base and J by 3 bases, with 7 bases left in between. CDR3 length: 14 residues. Here the CDR3 reads CASSLRTDTGELFF. The CDR3 DNA reads TGCGCCAGCAGCTTGAGGACAGACACCGGGGAGCTGTTTTTT.